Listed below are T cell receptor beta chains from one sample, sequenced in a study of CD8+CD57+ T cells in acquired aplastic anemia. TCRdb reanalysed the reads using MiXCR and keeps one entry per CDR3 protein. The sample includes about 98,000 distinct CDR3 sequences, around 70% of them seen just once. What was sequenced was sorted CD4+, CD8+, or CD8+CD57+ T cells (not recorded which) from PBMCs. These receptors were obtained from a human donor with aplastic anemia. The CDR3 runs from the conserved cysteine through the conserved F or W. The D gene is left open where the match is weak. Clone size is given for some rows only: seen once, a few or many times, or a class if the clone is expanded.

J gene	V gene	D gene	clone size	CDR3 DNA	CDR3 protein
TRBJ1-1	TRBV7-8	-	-	TGTGCCAGCAGCTTAGGGCAAGTAAGGACTGAAGCTTTCTTT	CASSLGQVRTEAFF
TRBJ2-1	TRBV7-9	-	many	TGTGCCAGCATCCTCTACGTGGGGGTAAACAATGAGCAGTTCTTC	CASILYVGVNNEQFF
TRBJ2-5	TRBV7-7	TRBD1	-	TGTGCCAGCAGCGCGGACGGACAGGTGGGGGAGACCCAGTACTTC	CASSADGQVGETQYF
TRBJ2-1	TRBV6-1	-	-	TGTGCCAGCAGTCTTACGTCCAGTATCAATGAGCAGTTCTTC	CASSLTSSINEQFF
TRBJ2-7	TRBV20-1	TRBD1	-	TGCAGTGCTAGGCCGGGACAGCTAGCCTACGAGCAGTACTTC	CSARPGQLAYEQYF
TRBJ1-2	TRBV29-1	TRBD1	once	TGCAGCGTGGAAACGGGACAGGGGGGTGGTGGCTACACCTTC	CSVETGQGGGGYTF
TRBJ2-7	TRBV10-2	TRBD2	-	TGCGCCAGCAGTGGAACTAGCGGGGGGGCCGAGCAGTACTTC	CASSGTSGGAEQYF
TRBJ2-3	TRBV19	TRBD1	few	TGTGCCAGTACCTCGGGACAGGGCCACACAGATACGCAGTATTTT	CASTSGQGHTDTQYF
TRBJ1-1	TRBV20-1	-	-	TGCAGTGCTAGACTGCAGGGAGCCGCGGCCTTCTTT	CSARLQGAAAFF
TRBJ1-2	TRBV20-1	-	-	TGCAGTGCTAAAAGGGAGAGCTATGGCTACACCTTC	CSAKRESYGYTF
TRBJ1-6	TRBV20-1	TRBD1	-	TGCAGTGCTAGAAAGACAGGGGGCAATTCACCCCTCCACTTT	CSARKTGGNSPLHF
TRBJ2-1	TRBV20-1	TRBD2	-	TGCAGTGCTAGGGGACTAGCGGGAGTTAATGAGCAGTTCTTC	CSARGLAGVNEQFF
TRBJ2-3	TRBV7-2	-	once	TGTGCCAGCAGCTTAGCAGGTAGCGTCACTAATACGCAGTATTTT	CASSLAGSVTNTQYF
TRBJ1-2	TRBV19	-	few	TGTGCCAGTAGTATACGGACAGCAAATCGTGGCTACACCTTC	CASSIRTANRGYTF
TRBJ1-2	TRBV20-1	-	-	TGCAGTGCTAGAGATCCGTATGGCTACACCTTC	CSARDPYGYTF
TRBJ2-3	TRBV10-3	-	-	TGTGCCATCAGTGAGTCGAGGCCCGCTAGCACAGATACGCAGTATTTT	CAISESRPASTDTQYF
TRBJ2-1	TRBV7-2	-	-	TGTGCCAGCAGCCAAACAGAACATGAGCAGTTCTTC	CASSQTEHEQFF
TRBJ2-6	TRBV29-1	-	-	TGCAGCGTCTATGCCTCTGGGGCCAACGTCCTGACTTTC	CSVYASGANVLTF
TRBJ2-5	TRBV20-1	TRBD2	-	TGCAGTGCCAGGGATTCGGGACTAGCGCAAGAGACCCAGTACTTC	CSARDSGLAQETQYF
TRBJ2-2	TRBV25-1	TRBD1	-	TGTGCCAGCAGTGAGCAGGGGGCCCCGAACACCGGGGAGCTGTTTTTT	CASSEQGAPNTGELFF
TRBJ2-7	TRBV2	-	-	TGTGCCAGCAGTGTTGGCAGGGGCACTTCCTACGAGCAGTACTTC	CASSVGRGTSYEQYF
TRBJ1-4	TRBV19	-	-	TGTGCCAGTAGCCAAAGGGAAAATCATAATGAAAAACTGTTTTTT	CASSQRENHNEKLFF
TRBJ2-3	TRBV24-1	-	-	TGTGCCACCAGTGATTTCGGCAACACAGATACGCAGTATTTT	CATSDFGNTDTQYF
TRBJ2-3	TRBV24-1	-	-	TGTGCCACCAGTGACTCTAACGGTGGGGGCACAGATACGCAGTATTTT	CATSDSNGGGTDTQYF
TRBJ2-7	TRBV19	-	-	TGTGCCAGTAGTATATCAGGCGGCGAGCAGTACTTC	CASSISGGEQYF
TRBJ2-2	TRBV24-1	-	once	TGTGCCACCAGTGAGTACTTCGACGGGGAGCTGTTTTTT	CATSEYFDGELFF
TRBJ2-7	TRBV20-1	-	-	TGCAGTGCCGCGGTACAAGAGCGCGAGCAGTACTTC	CSAAVQEREQYF
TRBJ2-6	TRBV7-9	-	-	TGTGCCAGCAGCTTAGCCACACAAAACGTCCTGACTTTC	CASSLATQNVLTF
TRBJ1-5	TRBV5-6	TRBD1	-	TGTGCCAGCAGCTTGAGGGACAGGGCTAATCAGCCCCAGCATTTT	CASSLRDRANQPQHF
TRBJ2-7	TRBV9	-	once	TGTGCCAGCAGCGTAGTCAGCGGACCTCTCCGCGAGCAGTACTTC	CASSVVSGPLREQYF
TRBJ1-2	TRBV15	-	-	TGTGCCACCAGCAGAGATCTCTCCAGACTAACAGGCGGCTACACCTTC	CATSRDLSRLTGGYTF
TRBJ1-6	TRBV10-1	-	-	TGCGCCACTCGCCCTTGGGGACTCGAGTATTCACCCCTCCACTTT	CATRPWGLEYSPLHF
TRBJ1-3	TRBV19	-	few	TGTGCCAGTAGTATCGGGGCGACTGGCTCTGGAAACACCATATATTTT	CASSIGATGSGNTIYF
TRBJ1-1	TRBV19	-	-	TGTGCCACAACGGGGCGAGTTATCGCAAACACTGAAGCTTTCTTT	CATTGRVIANTEAFF
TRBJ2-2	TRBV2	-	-	TGTGCCAGCAAGATAGGCACCGGGGAGCTGTTTTTT	CASKIGTGELFF
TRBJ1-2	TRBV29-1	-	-	TGCAGCGTTGGAATAGGGCGCTATGGCTACACCTTC	CSVGIGRYGYTF